The 16 T cell receptor beta chains given below trace back to one sample, sequenced in a study of tumor T cells in aggressive B-cell lymphoma. Clones were sequenced by immunoSEQ multiplex PCR, and TCRdb holds only the in-frame ones, with some missing. The sample contains roughly 5,700 clones, about 70% of which appear only once. Sequencing was carried out using tumor tissue. Every receptor here comes from an adult with diffuse large B cell lymphoma.

This clone came up a few times. The chain uses TRBV9 and TRBJ1-5; 7 positions agree with TRBD1. Germline-derived CDR1 and CDR2 are SGDLS and YYNGEE. The J segment lost 3 bases and the V segment lost 4 bases, leaving 7 bases of the junction unmatched. The CDR3 covers 15 residues. The CDR3, as DNA: TGTGCCAGCAGCATTACAGGGGCGGTCAATCAGCCCCAGCATTTT. Translating it yields CASSITGAVNQPQHF.

This chain links TRBV29-1 with TRBJ2-1; tentatively, D is TRBD1 (6 bases). V gave up 7 bases and J gave up 8 bases, with 24 bases separating them. Germline assignment: CDR1 SQVTM and CDR2 ANQGSEA. This CDR3 contains 15 residues. CDR3 nucleotide sequence: TGCAGCGCCAAACAGGGAATATGGGCTGAGGATGAGCAGTTCTTC. Residues: CSAKQGIWAEDEQFF.

This clone was counted between two and nine times. The V gene is TRBV27, the J gene TRBJ2-3, with TRBD2 matching over 11 bases. The CDR3 is 15 amino acids. Germline assignment: CDR1 MNHEY and CDR2 SMNVEV (reference sequence). V was pared by 7 bases and J by 4 bases, with 7 bases of the junction left unmatched. The CDR3 sequence is CASNSAGLAADTQYF. CDR3 sequence (DNA): TGTGCCAGCAACTCGGCGGGACTAGCGGCAGATACGCAGTATTTT.

The gene calls are TRBV5-1 and TRBJ2-1, with a tentative D call TRBD1 (5 bases). The CDR3 has 19 amino acids. The germline V and J ends were trimmed by 5 bases and 8 bases, with 32 bases remaining between them. Per germline, CDR1 SGHRS and CDR2 YFSETQ. CDR3 DNA sequence: TGCGCCAGCAGTCAGGGCCGGGCCATCCTCGCTCTAGGGGCGGATGAGCAGTTCTTC. Protein sequence: CASSQGRAILALGADEQFF.

The gene calls are TRBV7-8 and TRBJ1-1, with 7 bases identical to TRBD1. V lost 5 bases and J lost 4; bases outside the gene matches: 10. CDR1 is SGHVS and CDR2 is FQNEAQ in the germline V gene. This CDR3 is built from 15 residues. CDR3 loop: CASSMKTGTATEAFF. The CDR3 coding sequence is TGTGCCAGCAGCATGAAGACCGGGACAGCCACTGAAGCTTTCTTT.

The chain joins TRBV27 to TRBJ1-5; the D gene is possibly TRBD1 (5 bases). V was shortened by 5 bases and J by 1 base, with 9 bases between the two germline ends. Germline V gene lookup returns CDR1 MNHEY and CDR2 SMNVEV (reference sequence). There are 14 residues in the CDR3. Written as DNA, the CDR3 is TGTGCCAGCAGTAACGGGGGAAGCAATCAGCCCCAGCATTTT. The encoded protein is CASSNGGSNQPQHF.

The chain couples TRBV27 to TRBJ2-1, with no clear D. The V end lost 1 base, the J end lost 0 bases, and 7 bases lay between the germline ends. The germline CDR1 and CDR2 sequences are MNHEY and SMNVEV (reference sequence). The length of the CDR3 is 15 residues. The CDR3 bases are TGTGCCAGCAGTTTATGGCCAATCTCCTACAATGAGCAGTTCTTC. As protein: CASSLWPISYNEQFF.

The V gene is TRBV5-4, the J gene TRBJ1-2, with 7 bases fitting TRBD1. Germline V CDR1 and CDR2: SGHNT, YYREEE (reference sequence). Germline trimming cut 5 bases from V and 4 bases from J; bases unmatched to any gene: 11. The length of the CDR3 is 15 residues. The CDR3 is CASSYSGTAIYGYTF. For the CDR3, the DNA is TGTGCCAGCAGTTATTCCGGGACAGCGATCTATGGCTACACCTTC.

V and J are TRBV29-1 and TRBJ2-6; 7 nucleotides match TRBD1. Germline V gene sequence: CDR1 SQVTM, CDR2 ANQGSEA. V dropped 4 bases and J dropped 1; count of bases not matched to a gene: 7. This CDR3 contains 16 residues. The CDR3 DNA follows: TGCAGCGTTGCGAGGACAGGCTCTTCTGGGGCCAACGTCCTGACTTTC. Protein: CSVARTGSSGANVLTF.

This chain connects TRBV11-2 to TRBJ2-7; 8 bases map to TRBD1. This CDR3 is 16 amino acids long. V lost 4 bases, J lost 4 bases, and 12 bases stayed unmatched. Looked up from germline, CDR1 is SGHAT and CDR2 is FQNNGV. CDR3 bases: TGTGCCAGCAGCTCCGAGGGGGCAGGGGGCTGGTACGAGCAGTACTTC. It yields the protein CASSSEGAGGWYEQYF.

The chain employs TRBV4-1 and TRBJ2-1; no clear D gene. V was pared by 3 bases and J by 8 bases, with 14 bases between. The CDR3 has 14 residues. Germline V gene sequence: CDR1 MGHRA, CDR2 YSYEKL. The CDR3 sequence: CASSHPTKADEQFF. The CDR3 DNA is TGCGCCAGCAGCCATCCTACGAAAGCCGATGAGCAGTTCTTC.

V usage is TRBV14 and J usage is TRBJ2-1; 7 nucleotides agree with TRBD1. Trimming at V came to 4 bases and at J to 9 bases, leaving 12 bases not matched to a gene. The CDR3 totals 15 residues. Germline assignment: CDR1 SGHDN and CDR2 FVKESK. The DNA of the CDR3 is TGTGCCAGCAGCCCCGCCCCGCAGGGGGTGGTTGAGCAGTTCTTC. Translation gives CASSPAPQGVVEQFF.

As concerns this clone: Other nucleotide sequences from this sample produce the same CDR3. V and J are TRBV10-2 and TRBJ2-7; the match to TRBD1 covers 7 bases. CDR1 is WSHSY and CDR2 is SAAADI in the germline V gene. This CDR3 has 14 residues. The ends lost 4 bases at V and 2 bases at J; junction bases unmatched: 5. The CDR3 coding sequence is TGCGCCAGCAGTGTAGACAGGGCGGCCTACGAGCAGTACTTC. Its protein is CASSVDRAAYEQYF.

The chain uses TRBV4-3 and TRBJ2-5; 8 nucleotides agree with TRBD2. V shed 1 base, J shed 0 bases, and the junction held 4 bases outside the gene matches. Germline V gene data show CDR1 as LGHNA and CDR2 as YSLEER. This CDR3 has 16 amino acids. The CDR3 DNA is TGCGCCAGCAGCCAAGGTGTAGCGGGGTACCAAGAGACCCAGTACTTC. This translates into CASSQGVAGYQETQYF.

The chain has TRBV16 and TRBJ1-4, with no clear D. The CDR3 is 13 residues long. Germline V gene data show CDR1 as KGHSY and CDR2 as FQNENV. The ends were cut back, 0 bases at V and 8 bases at J, with 7 bases in the middle. The CDR3 sequence: CASSQSGREKLFF. The CDR3, as DNA: TGTGCCAGCAGCCAATCGGGGAGGGAAAAACTGTTTTTT.

The chain has TRBV5-1 and TRBJ1-2, with TRBD1 identical over 8 bases. The CDR3 length is 13 residues. The J segment lost 6 bases and the V segment lost 8 bases, leaving 9 bases of the junction unmatched. In germline, CDR1 is SGHRS, CDR2 YFSETQ. The CDR3 loop is CASSQGVNHGYTF. CDR3 in DNA: TGCGCCAGTTCACAGGGGGTGAACCATGGCTACACCTTC.